This T cell receptor (beta chain) was documented in a study of cytomegalovirus exposure and HLA in healthy donors. Looking at the study overall: The early release's HLA-typed donors yielded 78 million or so unique TCRs.

It was with 60 Vbeta and 13 Jbeta primers that the PCR ran. Repertoires were generated with immunoSEQ multiplex PCR, while TCRdb's copy carries only in-frame clones and drops some. This sample has fewer than 150,000 clones; about 74% occur once, and the top ten carry 4.9%. The germline CDR1 and CDR2 sequences are SGHAT and FQNNGV. The CDR3 is 11 amino acids. The V and J ends lost 3 bases and 15 bases respectively, with 12 bases between them. Remarks on this clone: Its antigen is not known.

Study-level findings and limits: In vitro data verified three CMV-associated chains as specific for CMV antigens.

This chain links TRBV11-2 with TRBJ2-1; no reliable D call. Sequencing was performed on PBMCs. This TCR was recovered from a woman aged 50 to 60 in good health and CMV-seronegative. The CDR3, as DNA: TGTGCCAGCAGCTTGAGTAGCCGGCTGTTCTTC. This codes for CASSLSSRLFF.